This T cell receptor (beta chain) was sequenced in a study of cytomegalovirus exposure and HLA in healthy donors. Broader study findings: Cytomegalovirus association was listed for roughly 160 TCR beta chains. It was confirmed in vitro that three of the CMV-associated chains were specific for CMV antigens. Researchers had no immune exposure information except CMV serostatus available. A later analysis linked 15,000 to 20,000 TCR beta sequences to HLA alleles at 0.05 false discovery rate.

Points on this clone: Its antigen is unidentified.

Researchers ran the PCR with 60 Vbeta and 13 Jbeta primers. Repertoires were generated with immunoSEQ multiplex PCR, while TCRdb's copy carries only in-frame clones and drops some. The profile covers about 60,000 clones, with more than 75% appearing a single time and almost 6% taken by the ten largest. This sequence was found in a male donor in good health and CMV-seronegative. The specimen was PBMCs.

The DNA for the CDR3 is TGTGCCAGCAGCCCCGGGACAGGAACCTACGAGCAGTACTTC. Protein product: CASSPGTGTYEQYF. The chain employs TRBV5-5 and TRBJ2-7; TRBD1 matches 8 bases. The V gene's germline CDR1 is SGHKS and CDR2 YYEKEE (reference sequence). Trimming at V came to 4 bases and at J to 2 bases, leaving 5 bases not matched to a gene. The CDR3 is made up of 14 amino acids.